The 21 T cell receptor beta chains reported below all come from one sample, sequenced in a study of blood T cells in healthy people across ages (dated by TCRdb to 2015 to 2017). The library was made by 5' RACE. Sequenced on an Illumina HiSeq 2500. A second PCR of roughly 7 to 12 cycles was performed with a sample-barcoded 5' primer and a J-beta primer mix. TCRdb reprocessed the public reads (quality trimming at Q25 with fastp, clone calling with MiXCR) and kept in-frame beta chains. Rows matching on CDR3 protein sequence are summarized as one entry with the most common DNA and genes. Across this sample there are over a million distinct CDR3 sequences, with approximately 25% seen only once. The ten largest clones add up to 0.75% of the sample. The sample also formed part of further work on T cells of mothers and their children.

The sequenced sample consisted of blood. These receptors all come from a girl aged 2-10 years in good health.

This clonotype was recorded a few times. The DNA of the CDR3 is TGTGCCAGCAGCTTAAATACAGGCCAAAACCAAGAGACCCAGTACTTC. Translated, it gives CASSLNTGQNQETQYF. The chain has TRBV7-2 and TRBJ2-5, with D perhaps matching TRBD1 (5 bases). This CDR3 region has 16 residues. Trimming took 2 bases from V and 0 from J, leaving 13 bases between them. The germline CDR1 and CDR2 sequences are SGHTA and FQGNSA.

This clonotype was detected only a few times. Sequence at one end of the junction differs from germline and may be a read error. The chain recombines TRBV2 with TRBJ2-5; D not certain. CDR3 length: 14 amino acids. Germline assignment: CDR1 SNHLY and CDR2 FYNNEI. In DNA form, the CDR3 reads TGTGCCAGCAGTGACCACCCCCGGATGCAGGAGAAGTTCTTC. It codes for CASSDHPRMQEKFF.

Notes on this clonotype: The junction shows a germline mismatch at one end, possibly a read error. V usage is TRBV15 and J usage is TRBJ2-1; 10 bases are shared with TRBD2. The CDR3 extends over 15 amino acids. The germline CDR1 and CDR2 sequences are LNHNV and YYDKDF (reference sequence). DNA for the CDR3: TGTGCCACCAACAGAAAACTAGCGGGGTATAGTGAGCAGTTCTTC. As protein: CATNRKLAGYSEQFF.

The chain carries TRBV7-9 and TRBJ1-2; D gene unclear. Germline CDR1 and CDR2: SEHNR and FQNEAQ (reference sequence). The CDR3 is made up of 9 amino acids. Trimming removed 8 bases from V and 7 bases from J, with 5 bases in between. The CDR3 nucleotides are TGTGCCAGCGAACGTGGCTACACCTTC. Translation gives CASERGYTF.

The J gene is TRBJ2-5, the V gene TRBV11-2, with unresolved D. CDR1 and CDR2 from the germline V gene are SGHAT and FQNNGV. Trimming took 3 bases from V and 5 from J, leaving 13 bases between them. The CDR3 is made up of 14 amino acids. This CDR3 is CASSLGEVRETQYF. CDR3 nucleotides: TGTGCCAGCAGCTTGGGCGAGGTGCGGGAGACCCAGTACTTC.

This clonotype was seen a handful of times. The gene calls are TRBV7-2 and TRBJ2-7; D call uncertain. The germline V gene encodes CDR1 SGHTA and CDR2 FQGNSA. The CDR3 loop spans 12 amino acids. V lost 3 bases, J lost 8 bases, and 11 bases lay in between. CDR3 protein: CASSFSRVQQYF. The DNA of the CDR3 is TGTGCCAGCAGCTTCTCTCGGGTGCAGCAGTACTTC.

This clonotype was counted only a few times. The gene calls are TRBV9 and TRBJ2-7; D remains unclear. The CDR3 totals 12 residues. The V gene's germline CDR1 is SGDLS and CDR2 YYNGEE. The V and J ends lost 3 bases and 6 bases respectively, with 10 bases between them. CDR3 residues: CASSEVGGEQYF. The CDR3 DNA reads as TGTGCCAGCAGCGAGGTCGGCGGCGAGCAGTACTTC.

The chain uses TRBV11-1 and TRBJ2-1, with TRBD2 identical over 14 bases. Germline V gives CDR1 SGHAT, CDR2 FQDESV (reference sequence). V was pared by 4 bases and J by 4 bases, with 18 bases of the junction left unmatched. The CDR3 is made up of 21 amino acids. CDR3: CASSSPGLAGADLREYNEQFF. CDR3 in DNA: TGTGCCAGCAGCTCCCCGGGACTAGCGGGAGCCGACCTTAGGGAATACAATGAGCAGTTCTTC.

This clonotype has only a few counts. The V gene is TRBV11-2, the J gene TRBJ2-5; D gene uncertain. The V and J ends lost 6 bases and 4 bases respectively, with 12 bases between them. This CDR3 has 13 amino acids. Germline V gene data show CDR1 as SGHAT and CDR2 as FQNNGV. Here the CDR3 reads CASRDLGTETQYF. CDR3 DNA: TGTGCCAGCAGGGATCTGGGCACAGAGACCCAGTACTTC.

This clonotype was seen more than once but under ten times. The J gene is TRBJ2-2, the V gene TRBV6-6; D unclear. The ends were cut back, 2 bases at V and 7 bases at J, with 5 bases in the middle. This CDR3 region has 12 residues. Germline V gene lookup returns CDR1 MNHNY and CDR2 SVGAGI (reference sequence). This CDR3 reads CASSYEHGELFF. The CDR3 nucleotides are TGTGCCAGCAGTTACGAGCACGGGGAGCTGTTTTTT.

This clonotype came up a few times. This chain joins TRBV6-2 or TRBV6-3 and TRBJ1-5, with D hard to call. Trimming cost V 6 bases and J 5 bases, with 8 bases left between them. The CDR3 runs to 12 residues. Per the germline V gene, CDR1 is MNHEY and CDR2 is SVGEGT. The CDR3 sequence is CASRYRDQPQHF. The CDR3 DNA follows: TGTGCCAGCAGGTACAGAGATCAGCCCCAGCATTTT.

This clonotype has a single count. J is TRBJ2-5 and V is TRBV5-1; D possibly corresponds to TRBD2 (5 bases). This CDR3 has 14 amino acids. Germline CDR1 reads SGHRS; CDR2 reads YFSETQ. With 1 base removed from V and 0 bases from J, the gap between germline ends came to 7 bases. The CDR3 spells CASSLSDYQETQYF. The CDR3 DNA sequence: TGCGCCAGCAGCTTGTCGGACTACCAAGAGACCCAGTACTTC.

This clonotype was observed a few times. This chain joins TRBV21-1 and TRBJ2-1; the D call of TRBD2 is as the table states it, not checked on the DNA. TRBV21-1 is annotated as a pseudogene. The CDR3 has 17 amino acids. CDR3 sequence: CASSKGDPAGGQREQFF. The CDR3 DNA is TGTGCCAGCAGCAAAGGGGACCCAGCGGGAGGGCAGAGGGAGCAGTTCTTC.

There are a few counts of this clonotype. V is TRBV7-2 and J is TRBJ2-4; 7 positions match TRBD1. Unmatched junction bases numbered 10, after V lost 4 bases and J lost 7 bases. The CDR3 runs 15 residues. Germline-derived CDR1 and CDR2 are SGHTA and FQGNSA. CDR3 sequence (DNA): TGTGCCAGCAGCTCCACACAGGGGATTGGGAACATTCAGTACTTC. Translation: CASSSTQGIGNIQYF.

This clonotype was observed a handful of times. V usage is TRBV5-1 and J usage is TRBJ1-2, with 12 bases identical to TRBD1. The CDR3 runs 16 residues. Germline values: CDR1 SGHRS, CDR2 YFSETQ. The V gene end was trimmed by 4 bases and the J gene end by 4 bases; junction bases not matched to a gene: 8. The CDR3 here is CASSLTGQGALYGYTF. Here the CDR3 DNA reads TGCGCCAGCAGCCTTACGGGACAGGGGGCTCTCTATGGCTACACCTTC.

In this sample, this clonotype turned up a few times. This chain's CDR3 is CASSWNRGEYYNEQFF. CDR3 DNA: TGTGCCAGCAGCTGGAACAGGGGGGAATACTACAATGAGCAGTTCTTC. The rearrangement links TRBV7-2 to TRBJ2-1; TRBD1 matches at 8 bases. V shed 4 bases and J 3 bases; nucleotides not matched to a gene: 8. Germline V CDR1 and CDR2: SGHTA, FQGNSA. CDR3 length: 16 residues.

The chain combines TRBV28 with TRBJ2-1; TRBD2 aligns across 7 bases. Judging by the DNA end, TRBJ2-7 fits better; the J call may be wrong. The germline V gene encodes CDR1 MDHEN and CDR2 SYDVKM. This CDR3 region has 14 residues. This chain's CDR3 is CASSLGSGGNEQYF. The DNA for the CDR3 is TGTGCCAGCAGTTTAGGGTCGGGAGGTAACGAGCAGTACTTC.

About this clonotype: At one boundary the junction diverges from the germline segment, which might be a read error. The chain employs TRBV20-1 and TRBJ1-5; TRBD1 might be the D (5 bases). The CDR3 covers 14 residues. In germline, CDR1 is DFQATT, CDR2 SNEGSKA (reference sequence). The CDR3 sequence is CSARGGTEGQPQHF. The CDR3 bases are TGCAGTGCTAGAGGGGGCACAGAAGGTCAGCCCCAGCACTTT.

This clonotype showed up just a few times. The CDR3 loop reads CATRGGNQETQYF. The CDR3 nucleotides are TGTGCCACTCGGGGGGGGAACCAAGAGACCCAGTACTTC. The chain employs TRBV12-3 or TRBV12-4 and TRBJ2-5; 8 nucleotides agree with TRBD2. The CDR3 totals 13 residues. V lost 10 bases and J lost 0; bases outside the gene matches: 4.

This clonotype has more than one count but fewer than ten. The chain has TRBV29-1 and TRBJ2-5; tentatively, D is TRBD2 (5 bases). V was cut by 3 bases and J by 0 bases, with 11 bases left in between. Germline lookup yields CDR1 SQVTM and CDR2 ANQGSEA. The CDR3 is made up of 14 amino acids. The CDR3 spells CSVDWESNQETQYF. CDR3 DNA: TGCAGCGTTGATTGGGAGAGTAACCAAGAGACCCAGTACTTC.

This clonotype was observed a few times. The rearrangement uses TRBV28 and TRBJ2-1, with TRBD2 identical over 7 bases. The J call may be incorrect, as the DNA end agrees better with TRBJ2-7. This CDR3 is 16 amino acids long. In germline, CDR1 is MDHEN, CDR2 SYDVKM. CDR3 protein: CASSLSREGPFDEQYF. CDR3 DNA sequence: TGTGCCAGCAGTCTCAGCAGGGAGGGCCCCTTCGACGAGCAGTACTTC.